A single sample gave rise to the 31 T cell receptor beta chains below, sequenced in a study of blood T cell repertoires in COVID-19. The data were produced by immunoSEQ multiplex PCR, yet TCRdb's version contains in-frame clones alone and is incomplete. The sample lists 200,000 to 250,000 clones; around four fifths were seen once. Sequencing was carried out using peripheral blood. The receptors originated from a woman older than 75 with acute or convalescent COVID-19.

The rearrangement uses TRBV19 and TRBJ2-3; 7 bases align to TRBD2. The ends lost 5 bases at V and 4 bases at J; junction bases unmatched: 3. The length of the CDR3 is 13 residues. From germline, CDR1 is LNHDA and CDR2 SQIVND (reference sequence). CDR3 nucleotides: TGTGCCAGTAGTCCAACTAGCGCAGATACGCAGTATTTT. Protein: CASSPTSADTQYF.

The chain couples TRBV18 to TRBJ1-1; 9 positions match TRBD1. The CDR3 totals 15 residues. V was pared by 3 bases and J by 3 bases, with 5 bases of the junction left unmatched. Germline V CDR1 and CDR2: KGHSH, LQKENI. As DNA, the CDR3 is TGTGCCAGCTCACCGGGACAGGGACGCGACACTGAAGCTTTCTTT. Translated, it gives CASSPGQGRDTEAFF. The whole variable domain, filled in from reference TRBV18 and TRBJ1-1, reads NAGVMQNPRHLVRRRGQEARLRCSPMKGHSHVYWYRQLPEEGLKFMVYLQKENIIDESGMPKERFSAEFPKEGPSILRIQQVVRGDSAAYFCASSPGQGRDTEAFFGQGTRLTVV.

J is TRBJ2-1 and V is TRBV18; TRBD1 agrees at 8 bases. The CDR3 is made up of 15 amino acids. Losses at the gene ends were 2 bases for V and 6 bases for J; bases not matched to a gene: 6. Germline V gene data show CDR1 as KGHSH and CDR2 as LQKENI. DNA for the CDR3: TGTGCCAGCTCACCATCCGGACAGGGTGGCAATGAGCAGTTCTTC. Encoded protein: CASSPSGQGGNEQFF. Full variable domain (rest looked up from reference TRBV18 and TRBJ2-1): NAGVMQNPRHLVRRRGQEARLRCSPMKGHSHVYWYRQLPEEGLKFMVYLQKENIIDESGMPKERFSAEFPKEGPSILRIQQVVRGDSAAYFCASSPSGQGGNEQFFGPGTRLTVL.

The CDR3 DNA sequence: TGTGCCAGTAGTCCGGGACTAGCGGGAGGAACCGGGGAGCTGTTTTTT. This codes for CASSPGLAGGTGELFF. The V gene is TRBV19, the J gene TRBJ2-2; 15 nucleotides agree with TRBD2. The CDR3 consists of 16 residues. Germline V CDR1 and CDR2: LNHDA, SQIVND (reference sequence). With 5 bases clipped from V and 5 bases from J, the junction kept 3 bases outside the gene matches.

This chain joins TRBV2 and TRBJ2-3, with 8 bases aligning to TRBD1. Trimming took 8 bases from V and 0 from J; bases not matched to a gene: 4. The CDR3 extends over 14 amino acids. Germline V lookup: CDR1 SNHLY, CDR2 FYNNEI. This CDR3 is CASRQGRSTDTQYF. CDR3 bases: TGTGCCAGCCGACAGGGGCGAAGCACAGATACGCAGTATTTT.

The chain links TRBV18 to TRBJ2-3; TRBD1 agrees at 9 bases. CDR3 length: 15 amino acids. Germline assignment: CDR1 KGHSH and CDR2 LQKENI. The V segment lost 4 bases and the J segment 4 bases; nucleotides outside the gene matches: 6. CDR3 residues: CASSRRTGDADTQYF. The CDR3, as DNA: TGTGCCAGCTCACGACGGACAGGGGATGCAGATACGCAGTATTTT.

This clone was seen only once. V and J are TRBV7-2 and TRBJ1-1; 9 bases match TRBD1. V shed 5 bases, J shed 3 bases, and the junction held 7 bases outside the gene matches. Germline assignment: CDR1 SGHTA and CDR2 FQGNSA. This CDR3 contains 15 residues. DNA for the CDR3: TGTGCCAGCAGCCCAGACAGGGGGATGGACACTGAAGCTTTCTTT. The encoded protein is CASSPDRGMDTEAFF. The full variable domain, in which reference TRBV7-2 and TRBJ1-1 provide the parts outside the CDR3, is GAGVSQSPSNKVTEKGKDVELRCDPISGHTALYWYRQSLGQGLEFLIYFQGNSAPDKSGLPSDRFSAERTGGSVSTLTIQRTQQEDSAVYLCASSPDRGMDTEAFFGQGTRLTVV.

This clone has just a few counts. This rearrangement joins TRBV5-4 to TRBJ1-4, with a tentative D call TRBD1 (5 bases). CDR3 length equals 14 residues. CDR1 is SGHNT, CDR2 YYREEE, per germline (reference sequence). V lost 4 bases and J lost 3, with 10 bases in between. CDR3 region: CASSPGMANEKLFF. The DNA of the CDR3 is TGTGCCAGCAGCCCAGGGATGGCTAATGAAAAACTGTTTTTT.

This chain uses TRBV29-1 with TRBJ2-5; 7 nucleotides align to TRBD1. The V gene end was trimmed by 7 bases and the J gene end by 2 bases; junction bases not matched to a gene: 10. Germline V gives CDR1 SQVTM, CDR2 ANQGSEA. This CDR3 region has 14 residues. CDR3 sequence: CSATKGAPQETQYF. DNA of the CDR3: TGCAGCGCAACCAAGGGGGCCCCACAAGAGACCCAGTACTTC. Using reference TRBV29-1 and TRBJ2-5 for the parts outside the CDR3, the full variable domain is SAVISQKPSRDICQRGTSLTIQCQVDSQVTMMFWYRQQPGQSLTLIATANQGSEATYESGFVIDKFPISRPNLTFSTLTVSNMSPEDSSIYLCSATKGAPQETQYFGPGTRLLVL.

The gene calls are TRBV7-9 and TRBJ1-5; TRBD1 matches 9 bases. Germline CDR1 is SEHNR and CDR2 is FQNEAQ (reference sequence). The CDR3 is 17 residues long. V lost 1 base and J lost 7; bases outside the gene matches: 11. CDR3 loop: CASSLVRPGQGTQPQHF. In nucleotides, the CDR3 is TGTGCCAGCAGCTTAGTAAGACCGGGACAGGGAACCCAGCCCCAGCATTTT.

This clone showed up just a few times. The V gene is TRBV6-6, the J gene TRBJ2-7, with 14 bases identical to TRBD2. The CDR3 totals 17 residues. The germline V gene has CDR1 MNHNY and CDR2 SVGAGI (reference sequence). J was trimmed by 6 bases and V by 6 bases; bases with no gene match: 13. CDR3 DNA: TGTGCCAGCAGGCGATCTGGGACTAGCGGGAGTCTCGGCGAGCAGTACTTC. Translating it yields CASRRSGTSGSLGEQYF.

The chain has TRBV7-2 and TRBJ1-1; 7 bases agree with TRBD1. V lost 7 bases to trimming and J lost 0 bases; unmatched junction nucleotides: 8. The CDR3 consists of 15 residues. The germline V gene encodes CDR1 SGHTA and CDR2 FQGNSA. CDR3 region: CASKPGQAVNTEAFF. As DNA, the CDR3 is TGTGCCAGCAAACCAGGACAGGCAGTGAACACTGAAGCTTTCTTT.

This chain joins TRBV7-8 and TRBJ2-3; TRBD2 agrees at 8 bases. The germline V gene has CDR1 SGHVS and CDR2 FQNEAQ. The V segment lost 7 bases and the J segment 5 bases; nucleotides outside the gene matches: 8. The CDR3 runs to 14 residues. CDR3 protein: CASNRGGLRDTQYF. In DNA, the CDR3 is TGTGCCAGCAACCGCGGGGGGCTGAGAGATACGCAGTATTTT.

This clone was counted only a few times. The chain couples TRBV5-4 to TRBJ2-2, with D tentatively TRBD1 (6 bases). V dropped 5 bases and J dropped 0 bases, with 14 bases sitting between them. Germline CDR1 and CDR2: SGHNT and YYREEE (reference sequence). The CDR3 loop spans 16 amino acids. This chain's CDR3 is CASRRTGSANTGELFF. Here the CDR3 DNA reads TGTGCCAGCAGACGAACAGGGTCGGCGAACACCGGGGAGCTGTTTTTT. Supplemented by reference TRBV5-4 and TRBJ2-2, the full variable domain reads ETGVTQSPTHLIKTRGQQVTLRCSSQSGHNTVSWYQQALGQGPQFIFQYYREEENGRGNFPPRFSGLQFPNYSSELNVNALELDDSALYLCASRRTGSANTGELFFGEGSRLTVL.

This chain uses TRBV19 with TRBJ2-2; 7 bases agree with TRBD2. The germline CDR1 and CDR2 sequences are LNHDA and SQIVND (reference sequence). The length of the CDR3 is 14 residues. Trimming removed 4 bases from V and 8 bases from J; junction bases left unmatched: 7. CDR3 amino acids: CASSKGTTIGELFF. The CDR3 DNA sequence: TGTGCCAGTAGTAAGGGGACTACAATTGGGGAGCTGTTTTTT.

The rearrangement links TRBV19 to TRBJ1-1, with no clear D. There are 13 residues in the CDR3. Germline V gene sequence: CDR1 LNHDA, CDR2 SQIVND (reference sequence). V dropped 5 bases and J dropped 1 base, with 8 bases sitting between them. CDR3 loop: CASSFTQNTEAFF. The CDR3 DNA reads TGTGCCAGTAGTTTTACACAGAACACTGAAGCTTTCTTT.

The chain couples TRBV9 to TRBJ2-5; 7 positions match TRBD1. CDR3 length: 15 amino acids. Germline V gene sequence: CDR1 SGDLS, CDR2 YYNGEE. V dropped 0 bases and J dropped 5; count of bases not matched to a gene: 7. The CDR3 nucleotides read TGTGCCAGCAGCGTAGCGCCAGGGGGTACGGAGACCCAGTACTTC. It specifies CASSVAPGGTETQYF.

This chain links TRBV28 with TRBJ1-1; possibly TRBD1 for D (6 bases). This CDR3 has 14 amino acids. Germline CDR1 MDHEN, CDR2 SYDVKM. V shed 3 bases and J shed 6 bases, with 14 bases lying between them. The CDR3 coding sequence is TGTGCCAGCAGTTTCGCAGGGGCTCTTTCTGAAGCTTTCTTT. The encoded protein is CASSFAGALSEAFF.

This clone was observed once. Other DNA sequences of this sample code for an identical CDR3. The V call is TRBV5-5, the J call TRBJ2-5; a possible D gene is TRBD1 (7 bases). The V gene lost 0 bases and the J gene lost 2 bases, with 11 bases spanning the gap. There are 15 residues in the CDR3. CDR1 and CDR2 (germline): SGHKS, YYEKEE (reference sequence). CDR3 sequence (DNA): TGTGCCAGCAGCTTGGGACAGGGAGGTCAAGAGACCCAGTACTTC. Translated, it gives CASSLGQGGQETQYF. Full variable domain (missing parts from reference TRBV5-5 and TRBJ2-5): DAGVTQSPTHLIKTRGQQVTLRCSPISGHKSVSWYQQVLGQGPQFIFQYYEKEERGRGNFPDRFSARQFPNYSSELNVNALLLGDSALYLCASSLGQGGQETQYFGPGTRLLVL.

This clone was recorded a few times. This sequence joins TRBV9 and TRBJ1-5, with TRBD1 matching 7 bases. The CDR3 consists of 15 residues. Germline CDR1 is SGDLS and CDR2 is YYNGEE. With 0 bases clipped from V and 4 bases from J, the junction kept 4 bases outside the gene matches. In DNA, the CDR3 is TGTGCCAGCAGCGTAGCGGGACAGCATAATCAGCCCCAGCATTTT. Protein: CASSVAGQHNQPQHF.

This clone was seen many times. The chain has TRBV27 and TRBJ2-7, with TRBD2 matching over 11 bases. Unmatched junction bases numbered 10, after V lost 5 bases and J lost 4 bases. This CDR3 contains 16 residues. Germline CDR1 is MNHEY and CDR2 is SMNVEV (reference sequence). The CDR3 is CASSTQGLAEPYEQYF. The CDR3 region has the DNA TGTGCCAGCAGTACACAGGGACTAGCGGAACCTTACGAGCAGTACTTC.

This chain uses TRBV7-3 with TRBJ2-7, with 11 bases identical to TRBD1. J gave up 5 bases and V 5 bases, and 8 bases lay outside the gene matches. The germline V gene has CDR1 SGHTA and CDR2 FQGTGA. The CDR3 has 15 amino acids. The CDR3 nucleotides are TGTGCCAGCAGCCTCCAAGGGACAGGGGGACACGAGCAGTACTTC. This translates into CASSLQGTGGHEQYF.

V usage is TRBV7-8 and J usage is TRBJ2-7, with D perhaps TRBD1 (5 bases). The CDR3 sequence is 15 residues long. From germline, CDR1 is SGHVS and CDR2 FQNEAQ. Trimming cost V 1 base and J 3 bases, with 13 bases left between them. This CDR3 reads CASSLVGRANYEQYF. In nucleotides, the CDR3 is TGTGCCAGCAGCTTAGTTGGCAGGGCGAACTACGAGCAGTACTTC. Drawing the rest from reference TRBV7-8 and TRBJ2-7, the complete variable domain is GAGVSQSPRYKVAKRGQDVALRCDPISGHVSLFWYQQALGQGPEFLTYFQNEAQLDKSGLPSDRFFAERPEGSVSTLKIQRTQQEDSAVYLCASSLVGRANYEQYFGPGTRLTVT.

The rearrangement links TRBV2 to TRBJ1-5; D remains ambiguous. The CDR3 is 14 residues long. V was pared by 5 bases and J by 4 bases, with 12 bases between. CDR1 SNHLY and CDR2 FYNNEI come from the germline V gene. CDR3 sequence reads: CASSPELLNQPQHF. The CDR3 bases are TGTGCCAGCAGTCCCGAACTACTTAATCAGCCCCAGCATTTT. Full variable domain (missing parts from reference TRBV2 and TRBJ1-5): EPEVTQTPSHQVTQMGQEVILRCVPISNHLYFYWYRQILGQKVEFLVSFYNNEISEKSEIFDDQFSVERPDGSNFTLKIRSTKLEDSAMYFCASSPELLNQPQHFGDGTRLSIL.

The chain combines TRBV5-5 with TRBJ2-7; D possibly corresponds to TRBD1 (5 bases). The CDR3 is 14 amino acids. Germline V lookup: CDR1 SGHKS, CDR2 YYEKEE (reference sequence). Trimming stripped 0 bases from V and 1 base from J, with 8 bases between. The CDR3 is CASSLAQGSYEQYF. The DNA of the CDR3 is TGTGCCAGCAGCTTGGCGCAGGGATCCTACGAGCAGTACTTC.

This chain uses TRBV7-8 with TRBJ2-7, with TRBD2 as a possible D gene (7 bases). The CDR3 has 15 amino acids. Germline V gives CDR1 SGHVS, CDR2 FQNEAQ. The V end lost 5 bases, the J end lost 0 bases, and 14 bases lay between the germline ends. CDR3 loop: CASSRGGGGSYEQYF. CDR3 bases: TGTGCCAGCAGCCGAGGGGGGGGCGGCTCCTACGAGCAGTACTTC.

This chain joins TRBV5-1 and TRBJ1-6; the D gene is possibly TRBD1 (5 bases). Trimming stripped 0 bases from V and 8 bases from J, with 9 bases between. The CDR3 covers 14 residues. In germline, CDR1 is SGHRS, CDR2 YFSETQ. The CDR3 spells CASSLVGDHSPLHF. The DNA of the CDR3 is TGCGCCAGCAGCTTGGTAGGGGATCATTCACCCCTCCACTTT.

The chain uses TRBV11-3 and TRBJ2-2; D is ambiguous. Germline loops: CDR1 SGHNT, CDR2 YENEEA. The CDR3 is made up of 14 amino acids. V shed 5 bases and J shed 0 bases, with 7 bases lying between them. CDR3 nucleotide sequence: TGTGCCAGCAGCATTACAGCGAACACCGGGGAGCTGTTTTTT. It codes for CASSITANTGELFF.

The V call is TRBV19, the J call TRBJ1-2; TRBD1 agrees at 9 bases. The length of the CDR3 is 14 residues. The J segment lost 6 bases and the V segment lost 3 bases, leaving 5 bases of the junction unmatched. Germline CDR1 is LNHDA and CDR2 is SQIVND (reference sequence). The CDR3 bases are TGTGCCAGTAGTATGTGGGGACAGGGTGATGGCTACACCTTC. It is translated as CASSMWGQGDGYTF.

The CDR3 coding sequence is TGTGCCAGCAGCTTACTCCGGGACAGCTACAATGAGCAGTTCTTC. Protein product: CASSLLRDSYNEQFF. The rearrangement links TRBV7-6 to TRBJ2-1, with 7 bases that match TRBD1. V lost 2 bases and J lost 3; bases outside the gene matches: 4. The germline CDR1 and CDR2 sequences are SGHVS and FNYEAQ. The CDR3 spans 15 residues.

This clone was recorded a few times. CDR3 in DNA: TGTGCCAGCAGCCCAGCCCGGGGGAACTATGGCTACACCTTC. Translation gives CASSPARGNYGYTF. V is TRBV7-8 and J is TRBJ1-2; a possible D gene is TRBD1 (5 bases). The V and J ends lost 5 bases and 2 bases respectively, with 12 bases between them. The CDR3 has 14 residues. Germline V gene lookup returns CDR1 SGHVS and CDR2 FQNEAQ.